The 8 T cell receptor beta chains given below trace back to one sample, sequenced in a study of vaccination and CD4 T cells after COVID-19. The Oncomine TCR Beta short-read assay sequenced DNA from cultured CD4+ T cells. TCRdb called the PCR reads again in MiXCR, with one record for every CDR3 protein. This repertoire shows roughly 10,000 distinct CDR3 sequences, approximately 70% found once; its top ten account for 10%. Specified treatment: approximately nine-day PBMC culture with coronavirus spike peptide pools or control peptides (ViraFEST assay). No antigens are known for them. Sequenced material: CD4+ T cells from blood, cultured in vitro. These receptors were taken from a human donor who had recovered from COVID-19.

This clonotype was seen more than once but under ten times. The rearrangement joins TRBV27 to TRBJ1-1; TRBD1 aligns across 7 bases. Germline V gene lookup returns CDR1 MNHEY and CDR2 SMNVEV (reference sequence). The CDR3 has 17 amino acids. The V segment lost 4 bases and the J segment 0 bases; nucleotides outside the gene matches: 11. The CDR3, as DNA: TGTGCCAGCAGTTCATTACAGGGGATTGGCCTGAACACTGAAGCTTTCTTT. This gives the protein CASSSLQGIGLNTEAFF.

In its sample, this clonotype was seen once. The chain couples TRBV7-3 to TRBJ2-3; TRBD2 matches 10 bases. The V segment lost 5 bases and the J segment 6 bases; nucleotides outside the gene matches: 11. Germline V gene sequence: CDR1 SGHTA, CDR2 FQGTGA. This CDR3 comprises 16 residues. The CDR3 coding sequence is TGTGCCAGCAGCACGACGATAGCGGGGGGTATGGATACGCAGTATTTT. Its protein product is CASSTTIAGGMDTQYF.

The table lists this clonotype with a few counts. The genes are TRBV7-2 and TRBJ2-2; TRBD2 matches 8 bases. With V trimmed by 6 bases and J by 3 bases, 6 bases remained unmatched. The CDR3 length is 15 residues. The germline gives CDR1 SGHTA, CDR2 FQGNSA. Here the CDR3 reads CASSRRSGDTGELFF. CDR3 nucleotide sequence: TGTGCCAGCAGTCGCCGTAGCGGGGACACCGGGGAGCTGTTTTTT.

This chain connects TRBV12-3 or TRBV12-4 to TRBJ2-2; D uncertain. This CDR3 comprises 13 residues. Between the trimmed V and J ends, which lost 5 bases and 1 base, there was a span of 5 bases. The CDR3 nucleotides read TGTGCCAGCAGTGTACTGAACACCGGGGAGCTGTTTTTT. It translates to CASSVLNTGELFF.

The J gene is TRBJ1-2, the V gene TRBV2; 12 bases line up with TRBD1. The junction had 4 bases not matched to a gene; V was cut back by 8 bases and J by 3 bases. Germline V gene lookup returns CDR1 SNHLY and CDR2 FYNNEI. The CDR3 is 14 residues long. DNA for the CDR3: TGTGCCAGCGCTGGGACAGGGGGCGACTATGGCTACACCTTC. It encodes CASAGTGGDYGYTF.

The CDR3 is CASRRRGPGLNSPLHF. CDR3 DNA sequence: TGTGCCAGCAGACGCCGGGGTCCAGGGCTTAACTCACCCCTCCACTTT. This chain joins TRBV5-3 and TRBJ1-6; perhaps TRBD1 as D (5 bases). TRBV5-3 is flagged as an ORF with uncertain function. The CDR3 runs 16 residues. Trimming removed 8 bases at V and 10 bases at J, with 25 bases between.

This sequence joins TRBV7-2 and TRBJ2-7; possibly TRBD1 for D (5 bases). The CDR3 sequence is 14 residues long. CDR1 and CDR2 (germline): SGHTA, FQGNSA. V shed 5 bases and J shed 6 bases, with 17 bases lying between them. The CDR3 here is CASSQDTSVGEQYF. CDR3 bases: TGTGCCAGCAGCCAGGACACCAGTGTAGGCGAGCAGTACTTC.

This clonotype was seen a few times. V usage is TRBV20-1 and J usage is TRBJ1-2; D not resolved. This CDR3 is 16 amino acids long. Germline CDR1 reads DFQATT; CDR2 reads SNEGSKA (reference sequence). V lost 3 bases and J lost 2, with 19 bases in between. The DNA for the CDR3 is TGCAGTGCTAGTTCTACACCCGGGCTACCCAACTATGGCTACACCTTC. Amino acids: CSASSTPGLPNYGYTF.